A single sample is the source of the 22 T cell receptor beta chains below, sequenced in a study of blood T cell repertoires in COVID-19. Assay: immunoSEQ multiplex PCR; the TCRdb copy retains only in-frame clones and omits some. Of roughly 190,000 clones in the sample, roughly 82% were seen once. Sample: peripheral blood. These receptors originate from a woman aged 55-75 years with COVID-19, enrolled during active disease.

The rearrangement links TRBV18 to TRBJ2-5, with D perhaps TRBD1 (6 bases). CDR1 is KGHSH and CDR2 is LQKENI in the germline V gene. The ends were cut back, 10 bases at V and 4 bases at J, with 22 bases in the middle. The CDR3 consists of 15 residues. The CDR3 reads CATQQITGSGETQYF. The CDR3 DNA reads as TGTGCCACCCAGCAAATCACAGGGAGCGGAGAGACCCAGTACTTC.

CDR3 region: CASSQGSGRHYNEQFF. The CDR3 nucleotides are TGTGCCAGCAGCCAAGGGAGCGGTAGACACTACAATGAGCAGTTCTTC. The chain links TRBV3-1 (or the pseudogene TRBV3-2) to TRBJ2-1, with D tentatively TRBD2 (5 bases). Germline loops: CDR1 LGHDT, CDR2 YNNKEL (reference sequence). Trimming cost V 1 base and J 3 bases, with 13 bases left between them. The CDR3 is made up of 16 amino acids.

The V gene is TRBV5-1, the J gene TRBJ1-2; D remains unclear. From germline, CDR1 is SGHRS and CDR2 YFSETQ. V gave up 6 bases and J gave up 8 bases, with 20 bases separating them. The CDR3 has 14 residues. The CDR3 region is CASTFEGRGDGYTF. The DNA for the CDR3 is TGCGCCAGCACCTTTGAAGGCCGGGGAGACGGCTACACCTTC.

The V and J genes are TRBV7-2 and TRBJ1-2, with 12 bases lining up with TRBD1. Trimming removed 1 base from V and 3 bases from J; junction bases left unmatched: 0. CDR1 and CDR2 (germline): SGHTA, FQGNSA. The CDR3 spans 15 residues. The CDR3 is CASSLGDRGHYGYTF. Written as DNA, the CDR3 is TGTGCCAGCAGCTTAGGGGACAGGGGGCACTATGGCTACACCTTC.

Worth noting for this clone: In the same sample, other DNA sequences code for this CDR3. This chain uses TRBV7-9 with TRBJ1-5; D is undetermined. This CDR3 spans 13 amino acids. V gave up 5 bases and J gave up 5 bases, with 10 bases separating them. CDR1 is SEHNR, CDR2 FQNEAQ, per germline (reference sequence). Written as DNA, the CDR3 is TGTGCCAGCAGCCTTACCGGGGATCAGCCCCAGCATTTT. Amino acids: CASSLTGDQPQHF.

This clone was observed a handful of times. CDR3 DNA sequence: TGTGCCAGCAGCTTGCAAGCGGGAGGCGAGCAGTACTTC. Translated, it gives CASSLQAGGEQYF. The chain links TRBV5-4 to TRBJ2-7; the match to TRBD2 covers 9 bases. Germline V CDR1 and CDR2: SGHNT, YYREEE (reference sequence). The CDR3 is made up of 13 amino acids. J lost 6 bases, V lost 1 base, and 2 bases had no gene match.

The chain uses TRBV19 and TRBJ2-7; no reliable D call. The length of the CDR3 is 11 residues. Germline V gene sequence: CDR1 LNHDA, CDR2 SQIVND (reference sequence). The V gene lost 4 bases and the J gene lost 3 bases, with 4 bases spanning the gap. For the CDR3, the DNA is TGTGCCAGTAGTAGTAGCTACGAGCAGTACTTC. It yields the protein CASSSSYEQYF.

V gene TRBV7-2 combines with J gene TRBJ2-1, with 8 bases matching TRBD2. The CDR3 has 15 residues. J was trimmed by 5 bases and V by 6 bases; bases with no gene match: 9. Germline CDR1 is SGHTA and CDR2 is FQGNSA. The CDR3 loop reads CASRRGGDPHNEQFF. As DNA, the CDR3 is TGTGCCAGCAGACGGGGGGGCGACCCCCACAATGAGCAGTTCTTC.

With respect to this clone: Distinct nucleotide sequences in the sample also encode this CDR3. The chain is built from TRBV5-1 and TRBJ1-3; 10 bases agree with TRBD1. Germline lookup yields CDR1 SGHRS and CDR2 YFSETQ. The CDR3 has 15 residues. V trimming: 4 bases; J trimming: 3 bases; junction bases outside the gene matches: 4. CDR3 DNA sequence: TGCGCCAGCAGCGTAGACAGGGGGCTTGGAAACACCATATATTTT. Translation gives CASSVDRGLGNTIYF.

J is TRBJ2-3 and V is TRBV19; 8 bases fit TRBD2. The CDR3 is 14 residues long. Germline loops: CDR1 LNHDA, CDR2 SQIVND (reference sequence). V gave up 5 bases and J gave up 7 bases; unmatched junction bases: 8. The CDR3 DNA reads TGTGCCAGTAGTCTGGACGGGGGGGCTAATACGCAGTATTTT. Its translation: CASSLDGGANTQYF.

This chain uses TRBV9 with TRBJ1-1, with TRBD1 matching 7 bases. Per germline, CDR1 SGDLS and CDR2 YYNGEE. CDR3 size: 17 residues. V gave up 2 bases and J gave up 1 base; unmatched junction bases: 11. CDR3: CASSVQVEGAPNTEAFF. For the CDR3, the DNA is TGTGCCAGCAGCGTGCAGGTGGAGGGGGCGCCGAACACTGAAGCTTTCTTT. The complete variable domain, with remaining parts taken from reference TRBV9 and TRBJ1-1, reads DSGVTQTPKHLITATGQRVTLRCSPRSGDLSVYWYQQSLDQGLQFLIQYYNGEERAKGNILERFSAQQFPDLHSELNLSSLELGDSALYFCASSVQVEGAPNTEAFFGQGTRLTVV.

This clone was picked up a small number of times. The chain is built from TRBV6-5 and TRBJ2-3; TRBD1 might be the D (5 bases). The germline V gene has CDR1 MNHEY and CDR2 SVGAGI. The CDR3 covers 16 residues. Trimming left V 0 bases short and J 2 bases short, with 12 bases between. CDR3 coding DNA: TGTGCCAGCAGTTACTCCTCAGGGATCCTCACAGATACGCAGTATTTT. It is translated as CASSYSSGILTDTQYF.

The genes are TRBV24-1 and TRBJ1-2, with 8 bases lining up with TRBD1. Germline CDR1 reads KGHDR; CDR2 reads SFDVKD. Trimming at V came to 4 bases and at J to 6 bases, leaving 9 bases not matched to a gene. The CDR3 consists of 15 residues. The CDR3 sequence: CATSDRGQGRDGYTF. In DNA form, the CDR3 reads TGTGCCACCAGTGACCGCGGACAGGGCAGAGATGGCTACACCTTC.

The rearrangement links TRBV7-9 to TRBJ2-4; TRBD1 aligns across 9 bases. V lost 1 base to trimming and J lost 7 bases; unmatched junction nucleotides: 2. The CDR3 length is 14 residues. Germline CDR1 and CDR2: SEHNR and FQNEAQ (reference sequence). The CDR3 reads CASSLDRGLNIQYF. The CDR3 DNA is TGTGCCAGCAGCTTAGACAGGGGGCTGAACATTCAGTACTTC.

This chain links TRBV12-2 with TRBJ2-7; the table names TRBD2, a call not compared with the DNA. TRBV12-2 is assigned pseudogene status. This CDR3 spans 17 amino acids. The CDR3 DNA sequence: TGTGCAAGTCGCTTAGCGCTGAGGACGGGAAACTCCTACGAGCAGTACGTC. Its translation: CASRLALRTGNSYEQYV.

This clone is a singleton in its sample. This rearrangement joins TRBV10-1 to TRBJ1-1; D remains unclear. V lost 5 bases to trimming and J lost 0 bases, with 7 bases between them. Per the germline V gene, CDR1 is WNHNN and CDR2 is SYGVQD (reference sequence). The CDR3 is 13 amino acids. The CDR3 region is CASSQEVNTEAFF. In nucleotides, the CDR3 is TGCGCCAGCAGTCAGGAGGTGAACACTGAAGCTTTCTTT.

This chain links TRBV9 with TRBJ1-5, with a tentative D call TRBD1 (5 bases). V gave up 0 bases and J gave up 3 bases, with 10 bases separating them. The CDR3 is 15 amino acids. Germline assignment: CDR1 SGDLS and CDR2 YYNGEE. The DNA of the CDR3 is TGTGCCAGCAGCGTAGGCGGGGACTTCAATCAGCCCCAGCATTTT. This codes for CASSVGGDFNQPQHF.

This clone was seen only once. V is TRBV3-1 (or the pseudogene TRBV3-2) and J is TRBJ2-1, with 7 bases lining up with TRBD2. This CDR3 is built from 17 residues. Germline V gene lookup returns CDR1 LGHDT and CDR2 YNNKEL (reference sequence). The V and J ends lost 2 bases and 2 bases, in that order; junction bases with no gene match: 9. The CDR3 reads CASSQQRAGVAYNEQFF. The CDR3 nucleotides read TGTGCCAGCAGCCAACAGCGGGCGGGAGTGGCCTACAATGAGCAGTTCTTC.

This chain links TRBV18 with TRBJ1-6; 7 bases line up with TRBD1. The CDR3 has 14 residues. Trimming removed 4 bases from V and 8 bases from J; junction bases left unmatched: 5. Germline CDR1 reads KGHSH; CDR2 reads LQKENI. CDR3 DNA: TGTGCCAGCTCACTACAGGGGACTGATTCACCCCTCCACTTT. This sequence encodes CASSLQGTDSPLHF.

The chain is built from TRBV6-2 or TRBV6-3 and TRBJ1-5, with TRBD1 matching over 8 bases. This CDR3 has 14 residues. Germline loops: CDR1 MNHEY, CDR2 SVGEGT. The V segment lost 2 bases and the J segment 7 bases; nucleotides outside the gene matches: 4. CDR3 nucleotides: TGTGCCAGCAGTTACGGCCAGGGGGCCCAGCCCCAGCATTTT. Translating gives CASSYGQGAQPQHF.

The gene calls are TRBV19 and TRBJ2-1; TRBD2 matches at 8 bases. Germline V CDR1 and CDR2: LNHDA, SQIVND (reference sequence). The CDR3 runs to 15 residues. V lost 5 bases, J lost 7 bases, and 10 bases stayed unmatched. Here the CDR3 reads CASSPGRALSNEQFF. CDR3 coding DNA: TGTGCCAGTAGTCCCGGGAGGGCCTTATCGAATGAGCAGTTCTTC.

The gene calls are TRBV2 and TRBJ2-3, with TRBD2 matching 8 bases. The CDR3 covers 15 residues. CDR1 and CDR2 (germline): SNHLY, FYNNEI. With 1 base clipped from V and 7 bases from J, the junction kept 7 bases outside the gene matches. The CDR3 region has the DNA TGTGCCAGCAGTGAAGTTGGCGGGGGGCCAAATACGCAGTATTTT. Translating it yields CASSEVGGGPNTQYF. The variable domain in full, completed from reference TRBV2 and TRBJ2-3, reads EPEVTQTPSHQVTQMGQEVILRCVPISNHLYFYWYRQILGQKVEFLVSFYNNEISEKSEIFDDQFSVERPDGSNFTLKIRSTKLEDSAMYFCASSEVGGGPNTQYFGPGTRLTVL.